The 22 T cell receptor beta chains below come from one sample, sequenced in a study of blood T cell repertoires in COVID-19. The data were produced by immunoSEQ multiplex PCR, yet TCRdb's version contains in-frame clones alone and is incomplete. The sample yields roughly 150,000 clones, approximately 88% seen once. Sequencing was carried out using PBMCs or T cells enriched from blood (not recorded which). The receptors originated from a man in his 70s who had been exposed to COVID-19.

The chain's CDR3 is CASSLQSGQTYEQYF. Here the CDR3 DNA reads TGTGCCAGCTCACTCCAGTCAGGACAGACCTACGAGCAGTACTTC. The chain combines TRBV18 with TRBJ2-7; D may be TRBD1 (6 bases). Germline loops: CDR1 KGHSH, CDR2 LQKENI. The V and J ends lost 4 bases and 2 bases respectively, with 15 bases between them. This CDR3 spans 15 amino acids. The entire variable domain, with the rest obtained from reference TRBV18 and TRBJ2-7, is as follows: NAGVMQNPRHLVRRRGQEARLRCSPMKGHSHVYWYRQLPEEGLKFMVYLQKENIIDESGMPKERFSAEFPKEGPSILRIQQVVRGDSAAYFCASSLQSGQTYEQYFGPGTRLTVT.

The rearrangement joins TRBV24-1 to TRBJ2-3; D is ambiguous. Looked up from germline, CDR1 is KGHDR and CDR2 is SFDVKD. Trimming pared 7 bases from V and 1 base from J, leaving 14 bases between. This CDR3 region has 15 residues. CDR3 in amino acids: CATSSSKERTDTQYF. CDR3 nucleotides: TGTGCCACCAGCTCGTCGAAGGAGCGCACAGATACGCAGTATTTT.

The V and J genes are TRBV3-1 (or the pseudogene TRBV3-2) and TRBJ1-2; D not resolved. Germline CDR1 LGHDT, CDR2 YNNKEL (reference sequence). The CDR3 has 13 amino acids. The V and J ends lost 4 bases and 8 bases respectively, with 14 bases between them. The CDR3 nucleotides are TGTGCCAGCAGCCTCAGTGGAGTAGAAGGCTACACCTTC. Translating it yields CASSLSGVEGYTF.

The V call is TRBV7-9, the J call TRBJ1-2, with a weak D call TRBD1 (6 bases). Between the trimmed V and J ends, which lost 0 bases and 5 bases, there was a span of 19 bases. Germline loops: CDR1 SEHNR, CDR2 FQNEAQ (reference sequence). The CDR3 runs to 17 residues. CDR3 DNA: TGTGCCAGCAGCTTAGCGGACGGCGTGGCAGGGACATATGGCTACACCTTC. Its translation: CASSLADGVAGTYGYTF.

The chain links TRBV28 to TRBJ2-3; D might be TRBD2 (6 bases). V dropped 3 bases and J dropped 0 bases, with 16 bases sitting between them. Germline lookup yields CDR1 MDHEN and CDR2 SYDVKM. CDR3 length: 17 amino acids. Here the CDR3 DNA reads TGTGCCAGCAGTTTGTTACGGGGGATGGAGAGCACAGATACGCAGTATTTT. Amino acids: CASSLLRGMESTDTQYF.

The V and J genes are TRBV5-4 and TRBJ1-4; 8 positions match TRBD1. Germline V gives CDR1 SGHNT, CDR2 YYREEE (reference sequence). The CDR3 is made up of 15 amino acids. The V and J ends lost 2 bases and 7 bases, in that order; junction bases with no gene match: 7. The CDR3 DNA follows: TGTGCCAGCAGCTTAGCCGGGACAGGTGGTGAAAAACTGTTTTTT. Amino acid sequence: CASSLAGTGGEKLFF.

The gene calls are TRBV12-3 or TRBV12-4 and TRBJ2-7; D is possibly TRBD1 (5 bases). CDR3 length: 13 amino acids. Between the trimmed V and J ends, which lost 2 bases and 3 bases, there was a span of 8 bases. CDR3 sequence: CASSLRGVYEQYF. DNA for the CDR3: TGTGCCAGCAGTTTAAGGGGCGTCTACGAGCAGTACTTC.

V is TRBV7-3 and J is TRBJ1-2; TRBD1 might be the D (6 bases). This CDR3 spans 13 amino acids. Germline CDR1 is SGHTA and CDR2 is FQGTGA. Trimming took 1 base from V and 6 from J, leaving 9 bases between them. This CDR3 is CASSLSPGDGYTF. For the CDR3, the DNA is TGTGCCAGCAGCTTAAGTCCAGGGGATGGCTACACCTTC.

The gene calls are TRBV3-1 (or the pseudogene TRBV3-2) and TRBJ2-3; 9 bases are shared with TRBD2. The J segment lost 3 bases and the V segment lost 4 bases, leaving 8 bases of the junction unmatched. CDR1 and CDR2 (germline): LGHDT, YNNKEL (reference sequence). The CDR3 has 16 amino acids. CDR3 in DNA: TGTGCCAGCAGCCGTCAGGCTAGCGGGGTAACAGATACGCAGTATTTT. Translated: CASSRQASGVTDTQYF.

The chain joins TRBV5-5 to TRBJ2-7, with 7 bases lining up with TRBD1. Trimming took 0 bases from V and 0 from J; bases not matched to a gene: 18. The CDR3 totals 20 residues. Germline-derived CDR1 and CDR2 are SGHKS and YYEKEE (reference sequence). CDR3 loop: CASSLAAGGPTTRSSYEQYF. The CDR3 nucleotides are TGTGCCAGCAGCTTGGCCGCAGGGGGACCCACCACTAGGAGCTCCTACGAGCAGTACTTC.

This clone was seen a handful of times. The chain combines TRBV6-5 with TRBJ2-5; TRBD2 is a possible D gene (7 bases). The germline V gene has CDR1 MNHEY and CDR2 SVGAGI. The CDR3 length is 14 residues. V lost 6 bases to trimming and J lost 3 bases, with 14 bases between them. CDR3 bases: TGTGCCAGCAGGACGGGGGGCGCGGAAGAGACCCAGTACTTC. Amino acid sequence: CASRTGGAEETQYF.

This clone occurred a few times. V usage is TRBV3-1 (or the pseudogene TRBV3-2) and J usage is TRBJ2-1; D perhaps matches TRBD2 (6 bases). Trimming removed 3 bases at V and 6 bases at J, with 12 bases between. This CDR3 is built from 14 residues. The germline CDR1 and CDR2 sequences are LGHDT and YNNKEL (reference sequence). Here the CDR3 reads CASSHGVAANEQFF. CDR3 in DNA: TGTGCCAGCAGCCATGGGGTAGCGGCCAATGAGCAGTTCTTC.

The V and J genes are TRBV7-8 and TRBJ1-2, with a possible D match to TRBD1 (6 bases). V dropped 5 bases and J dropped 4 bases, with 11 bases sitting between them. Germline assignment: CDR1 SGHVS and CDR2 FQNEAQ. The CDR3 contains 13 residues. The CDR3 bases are TGTGCCAGCAGCCCTGGACAGACCTATGGCTACACCTTC. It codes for CASSPGQTYGYTF.

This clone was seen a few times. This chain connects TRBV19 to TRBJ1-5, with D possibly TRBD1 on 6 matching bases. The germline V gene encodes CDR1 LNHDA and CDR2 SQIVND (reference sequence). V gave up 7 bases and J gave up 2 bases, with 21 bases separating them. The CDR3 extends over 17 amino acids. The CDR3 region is CASTPTGMQTGNQPQHF. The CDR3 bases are TGTGCCAGTACTCCGACAGGAATGCAGACTGGCAATCAGCCCCAGCATTTT. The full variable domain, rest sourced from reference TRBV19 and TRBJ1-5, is DGGITQSPKYLFRKEGQNVTLSCEQNLNHDAMYWYRQDPGQGLRLIYYSQIVNDFQKGDIAEGYSVSREKKESFPLTVTSAQKNPTAFYLCASTPTGMQTGNQPQHFGDGTRLSIL.

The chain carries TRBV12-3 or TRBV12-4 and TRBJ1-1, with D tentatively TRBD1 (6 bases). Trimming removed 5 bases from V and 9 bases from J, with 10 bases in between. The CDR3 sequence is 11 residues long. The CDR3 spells CASSIQGQAFF. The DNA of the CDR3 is TGTGCCAGCAGTATACAGGGTCAAGCTTTCTTT.

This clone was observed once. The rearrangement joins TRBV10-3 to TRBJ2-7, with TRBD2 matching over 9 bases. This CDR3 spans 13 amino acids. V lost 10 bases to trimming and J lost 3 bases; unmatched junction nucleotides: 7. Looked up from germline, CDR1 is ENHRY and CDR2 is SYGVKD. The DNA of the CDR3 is TGTGCCACCGGAGGTAGCGGGAGCTACGAGCAGTACTTC. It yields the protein CATGGSGSYEQYF.

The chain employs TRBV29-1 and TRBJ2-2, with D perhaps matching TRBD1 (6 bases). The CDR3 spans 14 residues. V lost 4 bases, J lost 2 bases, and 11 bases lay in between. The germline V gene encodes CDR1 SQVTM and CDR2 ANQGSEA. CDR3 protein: CSVGGRVNTGELFF. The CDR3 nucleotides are TGCAGCGTTGGGGGGCGGGTTAACACCGGGGAGCTGTTTTTT.

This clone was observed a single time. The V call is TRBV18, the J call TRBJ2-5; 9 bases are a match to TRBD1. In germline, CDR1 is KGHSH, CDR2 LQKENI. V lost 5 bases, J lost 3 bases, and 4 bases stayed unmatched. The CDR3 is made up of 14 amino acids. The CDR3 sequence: CASSARDREETQYF. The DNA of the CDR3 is TGTGCCAGCTCAGCCCGGGACAGGGAAGAGACCCAGTACTTC.

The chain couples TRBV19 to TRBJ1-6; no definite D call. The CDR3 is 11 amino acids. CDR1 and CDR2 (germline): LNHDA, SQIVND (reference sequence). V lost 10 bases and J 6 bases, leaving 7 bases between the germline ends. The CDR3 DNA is TGTGCCACTGGAGGTAATTCACCCCTCCACTTT. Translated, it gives CATGGNSPLHF.

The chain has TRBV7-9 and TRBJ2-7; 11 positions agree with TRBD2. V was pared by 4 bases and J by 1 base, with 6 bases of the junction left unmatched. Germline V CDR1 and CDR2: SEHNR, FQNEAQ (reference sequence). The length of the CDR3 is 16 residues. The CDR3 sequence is CASSSGTSGFSYEQYF. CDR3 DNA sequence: TGTGCCAGCAGCTCCGGGACTAGCGGATTTTCCTACGAGCAGTACTTC.

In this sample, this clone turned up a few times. The CDR3 protein is CSVVELSGETQYF. The CDR3 region has the DNA TGCAGCGTTGTGGAGCTTTCGGGGGAGACCCAGTACTTC. This chain uses TRBV29-1 with TRBJ2-5; TRBD2 might be the D (5 bases). The germline V gene has CDR1 SQVTM and CDR2 ANQGSEA. Trimming removed 4 bases at V and 5 bases at J, with 14 bases between. This CDR3 has 13 residues.

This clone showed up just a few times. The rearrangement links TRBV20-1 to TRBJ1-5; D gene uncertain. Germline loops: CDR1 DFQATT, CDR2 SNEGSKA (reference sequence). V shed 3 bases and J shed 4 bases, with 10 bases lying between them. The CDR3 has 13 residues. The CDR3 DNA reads TGCAGTGCTAGTAAACAGCAAAATCAGCCCCAGCATTTT. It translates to CSASKQQNQPQHF.